This T cell receptor beta chain was recovered during a study of blood T cell repertoires in COVID-19. Study as a whole: The cDNA or gDNA used as material had been derived from T cells, B-cell-depleted T cells, or PBMCs.

This study enrolled people aged about 18 to 90 from about 24 US geographic areas. Symptom resolution, clearance, or two negative PCRs marked the recovered donors of Cohort 3. The table lists this clone with many counts. Germline-derived CDR1 and CDR2 are SGHAT and FQNNGV. With V trimmed by 5 bases and J by 4 bases, 11 bases remained unmatched. The CDR3 spans 15 residues. Authors' methods: Counts of nucleated cells, estimated from reference gene primer amplification, were obtained. The method was immunoSEQ multiplex PCR; TCRdb's version includes in-frame clones alone and lacks a portion of them. That table supplies the V and J calls and clone size; D and trimming were determined from the DNA. The repertoire holds approximately 440,000 clones, with roughly 87% as singletons.

This clonotype originated in a woman between 18 and 30 years old who had recovered from COVID-19. This chain links TRBV11-2 with TRBJ2-7; 7 bases match TRBD2. Sequenced input: PBMCs or T cells enriched from blood (not recorded which). The CDR3 DNA reads as TGTGCCAGCAGCGGTAAGCGGGGAGCTCCATACGAGCAGTACTTC. Its translation: CASSGKRGAPYEQYF.